This T cell receptor beta chain stems from a study of T cell responses to AZD1222 COVID-19 vaccine. This clone has only one observation. Its antigen is not known. The method was immunoSEQ multiplex PCR; TCRdb's version includes in-frame clones alone and lacks a portion of them. The repertoire consists of 120,000 or so clones, with 88% occurring once and the leading ten covering 4.5% to 5%. Study-level results: Reportedly, nearly half the spike-specific TCRs target unmutated variant regions. It was only after the peak T cell response that any repertoires were sampled.

V lost 2 bases to trimming and J lost 2 bases, with 19 bases between them. CDR1 is SGHDT, CDR2 YYEEEE, per germline. The CDR3 spans 17 residues. The rearrangement uses TRBV5-6 and TRBJ1-2; possibly TRBD1 for D (5 bases). The source is an adult in good health. The input for sequencing was peripheral blood, taken on day 0 of AZD1222 vaccination. For the CDR3, the DNA is TGTGCCAGCAGCTTATACTATGGGACCGACTCGAACTATGGCTACACCTTC. It is translated as CASSLYYGTDSNYGYTF.